A single sample gave rise to the 8 T cell receptor beta chains below, sequenced in a study of blood T cell repertoires in COVID-19. The protocol was immunoSEQ multiplex PCR, while the TCRdb copy is restricted to in-frame clones and leaves out a portion. Among about 78,000 clones listed, 86% were seen once. Sequencing used peripheral blood. The source of these receptors is a woman aged 55-70 years with acute or convalescent COVID-19.

In its sample, this clone was seen a few times. The V call is TRBV28, the J call TRBJ1-4; 7 bases are shared with TRBD1. From germline, CDR1 is MDHEN and CDR2 SYDVKM. The CDR3 has 14 amino acids. Unmatched junction bases numbered 6, after V lost 4 bases and J lost 7 bases. CDR3 protein: CASSYTGALEKLFF. CDR3 nucleotides: TGTGCCAGCAGTTATACAGGGGCCCTTGAAAAACTGTTTTTT. The complete variable domain, with remaining parts taken from reference TRBV28 and TRBJ1-4, reads DVKVTQSSRYLVKRTGEKVFLECVQDMDHENMFWYRQDPGLGLRLIYFSYDVKMKEKGDIPEGYSVSREKKERFSLILESASTNQTSMYLCASSYTGALEKLFFGSGTQLSVL.

J is TRBJ1-1 and V is TRBV7-9; weak D call: TRBD1 (6 bases). V was pared by 7 bases and J by 7 bases, with 16 bases between. The CDR3 is 13 amino acids. In germline, CDR1 is SEHNR, CDR2 FQNEAQ (reference sequence). This chain's CDR3 is CASTKGGLGEAFF. The DNA of the CDR3 is TGTGCCAGCACCAAGGGGGGGCTGGGTGAAGCTTTCTTT.

This chain connects TRBV6-6 to TRBJ1-6; no clear D gene. The germline V and J ends were trimmed by 6 bases and 3 bases, with 6 bases remaining between them. The length of the CDR3 is 13 residues. Germline V gene data show CDR1 as MNHNY and CDR2 as SVGAGI (reference sequence). The CDR3 DNA reads as TGTGCCAGCAGCCGACACTATAATTCACCCCTCCACTTT. Its translation: CASSRHYNSPLHF.

The rearrangement links TRBV9 to TRBJ1-1; 10 bases match TRBD1. V shed 2 bases, J shed 1 base, and the junction held 5 bases outside the gene matches. Germline CDR1 SGDLS, CDR2 YYNGEE. This CDR3 is built from 16 residues. CDR3 nucleotides: TGTGCCAGCAGCGTGGGGGGACAGGGGAGGAACACTGAAGCTTTCTTT. It translates to CASSVGGQGRNTEAFF.

The chain uses TRBV12-3 or TRBV12-4 and TRBJ1-4; weak D call: TRBD1 (6 bases). This CDR3 is built from 13 residues. Trimming cost V 6 bases and J 7 bases, with 12 bases left between them. The CDR3 DNA sequence: TGTGCCAGCAGACAGGGACGGACTGAAAAACTGTTTTTT. Translated, it gives CASRQGRTEKLFF.

The chain links TRBV7-3 to TRBJ2-1; D perhaps matches TRBD1 (6 bases). Between the trimmed V and J ends, which lost 2 bases and 4 bases, there was a span of 12 bases. The CDR3 covers 15 residues. In germline, CDR1 is SGHTA, CDR2 FQGTGA. The CDR3 coding sequence is TGTGCCAGCAGCTTAGGGCTGGGACAATACAATGAGCAGTTCTTC. Translation: CASSLGLGQYNEQFF.

The rearrangement links TRBV6-5 to TRBJ2-5; D is ambiguous. V lost 6 bases and J lost 3, with 17 bases in between. This CDR3 region has 15 residues. Germline V gives CDR1 MNHEY, CDR2 SVGAGI. The DNA of the CDR3 is TGTGCCAGCAGCCCGACAATGGATCTAAAAGAGACCCAGTACTTC. Translating it yields CASSPTMDLKETQYF.

This clone was recorded a few times. V is TRBV5-5 and J is TRBJ1-5; 9 bases are shared with TRBD1. The trim removed 3 bases at V and 5 bases at J, leaving 3 bases unmatched. The CDR3 has 14 amino acids. Germline assignment: CDR1 SGHKS and CDR2 YYEKEE (reference sequence). The CDR3 DNA sequence: TGTGCCAGCAGCTACCGGGACAGGGATCAGCCCCAGCATTTT. This gives the protein CASSYRDRDQPQHF.